This T cell receptor beta chain was profiled in a study of blood T cell repertoires in COVID-19. Turning to the study itself: Collection of acute and convalescent COVID-19 samples took place in the United States, Italy and Spain.

Some clones are missing from TCRdb's copy, which holds only in-frame ones; the method was immunoSEQ multiplex PCR. Of a few hundred thousand clones in the sample, 89% were seen once. Enrolled through a virtual design, the participants were between roughly 18 and 100 years of age and came from about two dozen US areas. The CDR3 contains 12 residues. V was cut by 3 bases and J by 9 bases, with 9 bases left in between. What was sequenced was PBMCs or T cells enriched from blood (not recorded which). The chain joins TRBV12-3 or TRBV12-4 to TRBJ2-1, with D perhaps matching TRBD2 (6 bases). The TCR sequence derives from a middle-aged woman who had recovered from COVID-19. The CDR3: CASSFWEAEQFF. As DNA, the CDR3 is TGTGCCAGCAGTTTTTGGGAGGCTGAGCAGTTCTTC.